Reported below is one T cell receptor (beta chain). Sequencing was performed with immunoSEQ multiplex PCR; in TCRdb, only in-frame clones are kept and a portion is missing. The sample has fewer than 1.8 million clones, approximately 98.5% seen once. This specimen belongs to a study of shared clonotypes between healthy human individuals. Every donor was a Caucasian adult from Nashville, Tennessee. The sample taken for sequencing was naive CD4+ T cells sorted from blood. Subset noted: CD45RA+ positively selected. The sequence was collected from a man aged 30 to 45 in good health.

CDR3 nucleotides: TGTGCCAGCAACCCGCAGGGTCCCCGTGGTGGTGGCTACACCTTC. As protein: CASNPQGPRGGGYTF. V gene TRBV6-5 combines with J gene TRBJ1-2, with a weak D call TRBD1 (5 bases). The CDR3 runs 15 residues. Germline V gene data show CDR1 as MNHEY and CDR2 as SVGAGI. The V gene lost 7 bases and the J gene lost 7 bases, with 22 bases spanning the gap.